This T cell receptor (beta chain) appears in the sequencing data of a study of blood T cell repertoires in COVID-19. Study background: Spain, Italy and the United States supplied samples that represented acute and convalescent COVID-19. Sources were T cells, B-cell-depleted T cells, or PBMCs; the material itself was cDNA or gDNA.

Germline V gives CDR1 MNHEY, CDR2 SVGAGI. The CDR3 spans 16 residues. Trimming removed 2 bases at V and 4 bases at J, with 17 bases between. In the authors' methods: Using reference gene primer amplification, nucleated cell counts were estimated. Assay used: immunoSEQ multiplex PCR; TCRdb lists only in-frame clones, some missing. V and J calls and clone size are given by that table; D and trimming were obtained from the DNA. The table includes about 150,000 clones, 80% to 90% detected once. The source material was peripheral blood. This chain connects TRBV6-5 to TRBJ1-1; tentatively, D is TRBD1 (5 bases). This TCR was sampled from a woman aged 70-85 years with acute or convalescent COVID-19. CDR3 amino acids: CASSYALTGIGTEAFF. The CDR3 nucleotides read TGTGCCAGCAGTTACGCCCTAACAGGAATTGGCACTGAAGCTTTCTTT.